This T cell receptor beta chain appears in the sequencing data of a study of cytomegalovirus exposure and HLA in healthy donors. Study in general: When 300 to 400 donors were genotyped, 80% to 90% of them were found to fall in the Caucasian-associated ancestry cluster.

On this clone: Its antigen is not identified.

It was with 60 Vbeta and 13 Jbeta primers that the PCR ran. Assay used: immunoSEQ multiplex PCR; TCRdb lists only in-frame clones, some missing. The data contain tens of thousands of clones, over 60% of them seen just once; the ten biggest clones take up roughly 25%. The V and J ends lost 8 bases and 6 bases respectively, with 10 bases between them. Germline values: CDR1 MNHNS, CDR2 SASEGT. This CDR3 has 11 amino acids. Overall study results and limits: The study flagged around 160 TCR beta chains as cytomegalovirus-associated. Association of a missense DCLRE1C variant with TCR beta V- and J-gene trimming was reported in a later analysis.

The sample taken for sequencing was PBMCs. V usage is TRBV6-1 and J usage is TRBJ1-2; perhaps TRBD1 as D (6 bases). The TCR sequence derives from a man aged 50 to 59 in good health and CMV-seropositive. This chain's CDR3 is CASAHRDGYTF. CDR3 DNA sequence: TGTGCCAGCGCCCACAGGGATGGCTACACCTTC.